This record covers a single TCR beta chain. These data come from a study of human T cells and chemical hapten exposure. For the study at large: Slight differences in pooled library volume were the main source of varying TCR yields across samples.

Time point defined: patch test 1, 2 weeks after DPC sensitization. Treatment noted: therapeutic diphenylcyclopropenone sensitization with weekly scalp DPC. Someone pulled total RNA out of unfractionated whole blood. The CDR3 has 16 residues. The germline V and J ends were trimmed by 1 base and 0 bases, with 10 bases remaining between them. Germline CDR1 SGHTA, CDR2 FQGNSA. Separate cDNA molecules received unique molecular identifiers, which the library attached to them. TCRdb reprocessed the RACE reads via MiXCR and lists one record per CDR3 protein. This sample has some 91,000 distinct CDR3 sequences, with around 12% found just once.

V and J are TRBV7-2 and TRBJ2-1; the D gene is possibly TRBD2 (5 bases). Sequences were derived from whole blood, sampled in connection with sensitization to the hapten diphenylcyclopropenone (DPC). The receptor was derived from a woman aged 40 to 50 with alopecia areata. Some clones in this sample may be carry-over from other donors' samples. CDR3 sequence: CASSLGSGLSYNEQFF. The DNA for the CDR3 is TGTGCCAGCAGCTTAGGGAGCGGTCTCTCCTACAATGAGCAGTTCTTC.